This T cell receptor (beta chain) comes out of a study of STAT5B mutations in CD4+ large granular lymphocyte leukemia. Here immunoSEQ multiplex PCR was the method, and the copy in TCRdb shows in-frame clones only, minus some. Of some 30,000 clones in the sample, 71% were seen once. The V segment lost 1 base and the J segment 7 bases; nucleotides outside the gene matches: 7. CDR3 length: 15 residues. Germline V gene data show CDR1 as SGHAT and CDR2 as FQNNGV. The TCR comes from a human donor in good health. Sequencing input: CD4+ T cells from blood buffy coats. This chain joins TRBV11-2 and TRBJ1-5, with TRBD1 matching 7 bases. CDR3 in DNA: TGTGCCAGCAGCTTAGCGGCAGGGGGAGGGCAGCCCCAGCATTTT. This translates into CASSLAAGGGQPQHF.